Following are 15 T cell receptor beta chains from one sample sequenced in a study of metastatic and nonmetastatic thyroid tumors. TCRdb reassembled clones from the PCR reads with MiXCR. The sample has about 17,000 clones; around 16% are singletons. No treatment had been given to any patient before thyroid surgery. Sequencing was carried out using blood. The source of these receptors is a male donor with papillary thyroid cancer or a benign thyroid nodule (not recorded which). Some clones in this sample may be carry-over from other donors' samples.

This clone occurred many times. This chain uses TRBV24-1 with TRBJ2-1; D not resolved. This CDR3 has 14 residues. Germline assignment: CDR1 KGHDR and CDR2 SFDVKD. Trimming took off 4 bases at V and 2 bases at J, with 8 bases between the two ends. DNA of the CDR3: TGTGCCACCAGTGACCGGGCGGCCTACAATGAGCAGTTCTTC. It encodes CATSDRAAYNEQFF.

This clone has ten or more counts. The rearrangement joins TRBV20-1 to TRBJ2-1; 8 bases fit TRBD1. The CDR3 covers 15 residues. V was pared by 1 base and J by 6 bases, with 8 bases of the junction left unmatched. Germline loops: CDR1 DFQATT, CDR2 SNEGSKA (reference sequence). This CDR3 reads CSARGLDRATNEQFF. DNA of the CDR3: TGCAGTGCTAGAGGCCTGGACAGGGCTACCAATGAGCAGTTCTTC.

This clone was found many times. J is TRBJ1-4 and V is TRBV27; D unresolved. The V end was cut by 8 bases, the J end by 7 bases, with 8 bases between. The V gene's germline CDR1 is MNHEY and CDR2 SMNVEV (reference sequence). This CDR3 comprises 11 residues. The CDR3 loop is CASAIGEKLFF. CDR3 sequence (DNA): TGTGCCAGCGCCATTGGTGAAAAACTGTTTTTT.

J is TRBJ2-7 and V is TRBV20-1, with D maybe TRBD1 (5 bases). This CDR3 has 13 residues. V lost 3 bases and J lost 7, with 16 bases in between. The V gene's germline CDR1 is DFQATT and CDR2 SNEGSKA (reference sequence). The CDR3 nucleotides read TGCAGTGCTAGGGAGCAGGGTGACTGGGAGCAGTACTTC. Translation gives CSAREQGDWEQYF.

This clone is medium-sized (0.01 to 0.1%). The chain is built from TRBV27 and TRBJ2-7; 10 bases fit TRBD2. The CDR3 loop spans 16 amino acids. V lost 1 base and J lost 3; bases outside the gene matches: 6. CDR1 and CDR2 from the germline V gene are MNHEY and SMNVEV (reference sequence). This CDR3 reads CASSLYASGSIYEQYF. In nucleotides, the CDR3 is TGTGCCAGCAGTTTATACGCTAGCGGGAGTATCTACGAGCAGTACTTC.

The J gene is TRBJ2-2, the V gene TRBV5-4; 7 nucleotides align to TRBD2. V dropped 5 bases and J dropped 6; count of bases not matched to a gene: 4. The germline CDR1 and CDR2 sequences are SGHNT and YYREEE (reference sequence). The CDR3 contains 13 residues. The chain's CDR3 is CASRFGLAGELFF. In DNA, the CDR3 is TGTGCCAGCAGATTTGGACTAGCCGGGGAGCTGTTTTTT.

In this sample, this clone turned up many times. Here the CDR3 DNA reads TGTGCCAGCAGCGGAATAGGACAATTCGACACAGATACGCAGTATTTT. Its protein product is CASSGIGQFDTDTQYF. This chain joins TRBV9 and TRBJ2-3; D perhaps matches TRBD1 (5 bases). Trimming removed 3 bases at V and 2 bases at J, with 16 bases between. The CDR3 is made up of 16 amino acids. Looked up from germline, CDR1 is SGDLS and CDR2 is YYNGEE.

In its sample, this clone was seen many times. CDR3 sequence: CASSYDPGQGLTDTQYF. DNA of the CDR3: TGTGCCAGCAGTTATGACCCGGGACAGGGGCTGACAGATACGCAGTATTTT. This chain joins TRBV6-2 or TRBV6-3 and TRBJ2-3, with 10 bases aligning to TRBD1. The CDR3 covers 17 residues. Germline assignment: CDR1 MNHEY and CDR2 SVGEGT. Losses at the gene ends were 3 bases for V and 3 bases for J; bases not matched to a gene: 9.

This clone is a singleton in its sample. The chain is built from TRBV9 and TRBJ1-3, with D hard to call. The germline V gene has CDR1 SGDLS and CDR2 YYNGEE. Deletions cut 3 bases from V and 0 bases from J, with 13 bases between. This CDR3 is built from 16 residues. In DNA form, the CDR3 reads TGTGCCAGCAGCGCGGAGCTGCCGAGCTCTGGAAACACCATATATTTT. Translated: CASSAELPSSGNTIYF. Based on the CDR3 plus reference TRBV9 and TRBJ1-3, the full variable domain is DSGVTQTPKHLITATGQRVTLRCSPRSGDLSVYWYQQSLDQGLQFLIQYYNGEERAKGNILERFSAQQFPDLHSELNLSSLELGDSALYFCASSAELPSSGNTIYFGEGSWLTVV.

This clone was counted many times. This rearrangement joins TRBV29-1 to TRBJ2-1; 8 bases are shared with TRBD2. The V segment lost 7 bases and the J segment 4 bases; nucleotides outside the gene matches: 9. The CDR3 sequence is 14 residues long. Germline-derived CDR1 and CDR2 are SQVTM and ANQGSEA. This chain's CDR3 is CSGQSGREYNEQFF. As DNA, the CDR3 is TGCAGCGGCCAGTCCGGGAGGGAATACAATGAGCAGTTCTTC.

This sequence joins TRBV6-1 and TRBJ1-4; 9 bases map to TRBD1. The CDR3 covers 15 residues. Germline loops: CDR1 MNHNS, CDR2 SASEGT. V shed 8 bases and J 7 bases; nucleotides not matched to a gene: 11. Written as DNA, the CDR3 is TGTGCCAGCTCGCCTTCCGTGACAGGGGGTGAAAAACTGTTTTTT. It is translated as CASSPSVTGGEKLFF.

In this sample, this clone turned up many times. The V call is TRBV15, the J call TRBJ1-4, with D unresolved. V was cut by 0 bases and J by 3 bases, with 8 bases left in between. The CDR3 sequence is 15 residues long. Germline values: CDR1 LNHNV, CDR2 YYDKDF (reference sequence). CDR3 sequence: CATSRETTANEKLFF. CDR3 in DNA: TGTGCCACCAGCAGAGAGACAACGGCTAATGAAAAACTGTTTTTT.

By its share, this clone is medium-sized. This sequence joins TRBV4-3 and TRBJ1-4, with a tentative D call TRBD1 (5 bases). V shed 0 bases and J shed 7 bases, with 12 bases lying between them. This CDR3 contains 15 residues. Germline loops: CDR1 LGHNA, CDR2 YSLEER. The DNA of the CDR3 is TGCGCCAGCAGCCAAGAGAGTAGGGGCGGTGAAAAACTGTTTTTT. Translated: CASSQESRGGEKLFF.

This clone was recorded many times. The rearrangement joins TRBV19 to TRBJ1-3; D call uncertain. The CDR3 extends over 14 amino acids. The germline V gene encodes CDR1 LNHDA and CDR2 SQIVND (reference sequence). Trimming left V 5 bases short and J 4 bases short, with 12 bases between. The CDR3 nucleotides are TGTGCCAGTAGTCCTGAATCACGGGGAAACACCATATATTTT. This encodes CASSPESRGNTIYF.

At least ten counts were recorded for this clone. The chain employs TRBV20-1 and TRBJ2-5, with D tentatively TRBD2 (6 bases). V was shortened by 0 bases and J by 5 bases, with 16 bases between the two germline ends. Germline assignment: CDR1 DFQATT and CDR2 SNEGSKA (reference sequence). The CDR3 extends over 15 amino acids. CDR3: CSAREGSGTGETQYF. As DNA, the CDR3 is TGCAGTGCTAGAGAGGGGTCAGGGACTGGTGAGACCCAGTACTTC.